The rows below give T cell receptor beta chains drawn from one sample of a study of OX40 agonist ivuxolimab in advanced cancers. Profiling relied on immunoSEQ multiplex PCR, and the TCRdb table lists in-frame clones only, not all of them. Of some 41,000 clones in the sample, around nine tenths were seen once. The specimen was CD4+ or CD8+ T cells sorted from blood, collected in a trial of the OX40 agonist ivuxolimab. The receptors originated from an adult with an advanced solid tumor such as melanoma, head and neck, liver or kidney cancer. CDR3s include the opening cysteine and the closing phenylalanine or tryptophan. D genes are given only for firm matches. Expanded clones get a size class; other rows say once, few or many, or leave the size out.

clone_size: -
d_call: TRBD2
j_call: TRBJ2-7
v_call: TRBV27
cdr3_nt: TGTGCCAGCAGTCGAGCGGGAGGCTCCTACGAGCAGTACTTC
cdr3_aa: CASSRAGGSYEQYF

clone_size: once
d_call: -
j_call: TRBJ1-5
v_call: TRBV18
cdr3_nt: TGTGCCAGCTCACCAGGAAATCAGCCCCAGCATTTT
cdr3_aa: CASSPGNQPQHF

clone_size: -
d_call: TRBD1
j_call: TRBJ1-5
v_call: TRBV15
cdr3_nt: TGTGCCACCAGCAGAGACCAGGGGGGTCAGCCCCAGCATTTT
cdr3_aa: CATSRDQGGQPQHF

clone_size: -
d_call: -
j_call: TRBJ2-7
v_call: TRBV28
cdr3_nt: TGTGCCAGCAGTACAATCCCCTACGAGCAGTACTTC
cdr3_aa: CASSTIPYEQYF

clone_size: -
d_call: TRBD2
j_call: TRBJ2-3
v_call: TRBV9
cdr3_nt: TGTGCCAGCAGCGTACATCTAGCGGGAGGCGCCGATACGCAGTATTTT
cdr3_aa: CASSVHLAGGADTQYF

clone_size: once
d_call: TRBD2
j_call: TRBJ2-3
v_call: TRBV18
cdr3_nt: TGTGCCAGCTCACCACCCCTAGCGGGAGGGACAGATACGCAGTATTTT
cdr3_aa: CASSPPLAGGTDTQYF

clone_size: -
d_call: TRBD1
j_call: TRBJ1-2
v_call: TRBV15
cdr3_nt: TGTGCCACCAGCAGAGATCCTCAGGGGGCTGGTGGCTACACCTTC
cdr3_aa: CATSRDPQGAGGYTF

clone_size: -
d_call: -
j_call: TRBJ2-1
v_call: TRBV19
cdr3_nt: TGTGCCAGTAGTATACCGGGGAATGAGCAGTTCTTC
cdr3_aa: CASSIPGNEQFF

clone_size: -
d_call: TRBD2
j_call: TRBJ2-1
v_call: TRBV6-5
cdr3_nt: TGTGCCAGCAGTTACTCACCGGGACTAGCGGGAGATGAGCAGTTCTTC
cdr3_aa: CASSYSPGLAGDEQFF

clone_size: -
d_call: -
j_call: TRBJ1-5
v_call: TRBV5-5
cdr3_nt: TGTGCCAGCAGCCGGGACTACAGGTGGAGCAATCAGCCCCAGCATTTT
cdr3_aa: CASSRDYRWSNQPQHF

clone_size: -
d_call: TRBD2
j_call: TRBJ2-7
v_call: TRBV7-9
cdr3_nt: TGTGCCACGAGGAAGGGGACTAGCGGGAGCTACGAGCAGTACTTC
cdr3_aa: CATRKGTSGSYEQYF

clone_size: -
d_call: TRBD1
j_call: TRBJ2-2
v_call: TRBV9
cdr3_nt: TGTGCCAGCTCCCGGGACAGGGTGGGCACCGGGGAGCTGTTTTTT
cdr3_aa: CASSRDRVGTGELFF

clone_size: -
d_call: -
j_call: TRBJ1-6
v_call: TRBV30
cdr3_nt: TGTGCCTGGAGATGGGGAAGCTCCTATAATTCACCCCTCCACTTT
cdr3_aa: CAWRWGSSYNSPLHF

clone_size: -
d_call: TRBD2
j_call: TRBJ2-7
v_call: TRBV6-1
cdr3_nt: TGTGCCTGCCGGGAGGCCTTCTCCGAGCAGTACTTC
cdr3_aa: CACREAFSEQYF

clone_size: few
d_call: -
j_call: TRBJ2-3
v_call: TRBV21-1
cdr3_nt: TGTGCCAGCAGCAAAAGACGCGAGTCTAGCGGGAGTCGGACAGATACGCAGTATTTT
cdr3_aa: CASSKRRESSGSRTDTQYF

clone_size: -
d_call: -
j_call: TRBJ2-7
v_call: TRBV5-1
cdr3_nt: TGCGCCAGCAGCTTGACTCAGTACGAGCAGTACTTC
cdr3_aa: CASSLTQYEQYF

clone_size: few
d_call: -
j_call: TRBJ2-4
v_call: TRBV11-2
cdr3_nt: TGTGCCAGCAGCCCCCAGAACTTAGCTCAAAACATTCAGTACTTC
cdr3_aa: CASSPQNLAQNIQYF

clone_size: -
d_call: -
j_call: TRBJ2-6
v_call: TRBV7-9
cdr3_nt: TGTGCCAGCAGCTTGGCCTACGCCCAGTCTGGGGCCAACGTCCTGACTTTC
cdr3_aa: CASSLAYAQSGANVLTF

clone_size: once
d_call: TRBD2
j_call: TRBJ2-1
v_call: TRBV27
cdr3_nt: TGTGCCAGCAGTTTGAGAGGACTAGCGGGAGGGAACAATGAGCAGTTCTTC
cdr3_aa: CASSLRGLAGGNNEQFF

clone_size: -
d_call: -
j_call: TRBJ2-1
v_call: TRBV27
cdr3_nt: TGTGCCAGCAGCAAGCCGGGGAGCGGAGTCTACAATGAGCAGTTCTTC
cdr3_aa: CASSKPGSGVYNEQFF

clone_size: -
d_call: TRBD1
j_call: TRBJ1-1
v_call: TRBV5-5
cdr3_nt: TGTGCCAGCAGCTCGAAGGTGGCGGCAGGGGGCTCGGGCACTGAAGCTTTCTTT
cdr3_aa: CASSSKVAAGGSGTEAFF

clone_size: once
d_call: -
j_call: TRBJ2-7
v_call: TRBV29-1
cdr3_nt: TGCAGCGTTGATAGGGGCGACGAGCAGTACTTC
cdr3_aa: CSVDRGDEQYF

clone_size: once
d_call: -
j_call: TRBJ2-1
v_call: TRBV19
cdr3_nt: TGTGCCAGTAGTACCCAACAGGGTTGGCGTGAGCAGTTCTTC
cdr3_aa: CASSTQQGWREQFF

clone_size: few
d_call: TRBD1
j_call: TRBJ2-5
v_call: TRBV7-4
cdr3_nt: TGTGCCAGCGGGACAGAAGAGACCCAGTACTTC
cdr3_aa: CASGTEETQYF

clone_size: -
d_call: -
j_call: TRBJ2-5
v_call: TRBV29-1
cdr3_nt: TGCAGCGTTACTGACAGCAACCAAGAGACCCAGTACTTC
cdr3_aa: CSVTDSNQETQYF

clone_size: -
d_call: -
j_call: TRBJ2-1
v_call: TRBV6-1
cdr3_nt: TGTGCCAGCAGGACACGCTCCTACAATGAGCAGTTCTTC
cdr3_aa: CASRTRSYNEQFF

clone_size: -
d_call: -
j_call: TRBJ2-2
v_call: TRBV5-6
cdr3_nt: TGTGCCAGCAGCTTTGGGGTGAGCACCGGGGAGCTGTTTTTT
cdr3_aa: CASSFGVSTGELFF

clone_size: once
d_call: -
j_call: TRBJ2-2
v_call: TRBV9
cdr3_nt: TGTGCCAGCAGCCCCCTACCCGGCCCCACCGGGGAGCTGTTTTTT
cdr3_aa: CASSPLPGPTGELFF

clone_size: few
d_call: -
j_call: TRBJ1-5
v_call: TRBV19
cdr3_nt: TGTGCCAGTAGTATTGGAGTACCTCAGCCCCAGCATTTT
cdr3_aa: CASSIGVPQPQHF

clone_size: -
d_call: -
j_call: TRBJ2-3
v_call: TRBV7-9
cdr3_nt: TGTGCCAGCAGCCTCACCTCAGGTCCCTGGACGCAGTATTTT
cdr3_aa: CASSLTSGPWTQYF

clone_size: -
d_call: -
j_call: TRBJ2-1
v_call: TRBV10-3
cdr3_nt: TGTGCCATCAGTGAGTCGCTACAGAGACACAATGAGCAGTTCTTC
cdr3_aa: CAISESLQRHNEQFF

clone_size: -
d_call: TRBD2
j_call: TRBJ2-7
v_call: TRBV7-8
cdr3_nt: TGTGCCAGCAGCTTAGACCTAGCGGGAGCCCCCTACGAGCAGTACTTC
cdr3_aa: CASSLDLAGAPYEQYF

clone_size: -
d_call: -
j_call: TRBJ1-6
v_call: TRBV18
cdr3_nt: TGTGCCAGCTCACCACAGGCCGATAATTCACCCCTCCACTTT
cdr3_aa: CASSPQADNSPLHF

clone_size: -
d_call: -
j_call: TRBJ1-2
v_call: TRBV6-6
cdr3_nt: TGTGCCAGCACGGGGCAGGCCCCAGGTGGCTACACCTTC
cdr3_aa: CASTGQAPGGYTF

clone_size: -
d_call: TRBD1
j_call: TRBJ1-1
v_call: TRBV10-3
cdr3_nt: TGTGCCAGCAACAAACAGGGGGCAACTGAAGCTTTCTTT
cdr3_aa: CASNKQGATEAFF

clone_size: -
d_call: -
j_call: TRBJ1-5
v_call: TRBV18
cdr3_nt: TGTGCCAGCTCAACAGACAGGCTCCTTGGCAATCAGCCCCAGCATTTT
cdr3_aa: CASSTDRLLGNQPQHF

clone_size: medium-sized
d_call: -
j_call: TRBJ1-1
v_call: TRBV5-1
cdr3_nt: TGCGCCAGCAGCTTGGGCCACAGGGACATCACTGAAGCTTTCTTT
cdr3_aa: CASSLGHRDITEAFF

clone_size: -
d_call: -
j_call: TRBJ1-1
v_call: TRBV7-9
cdr3_nt: TGTGCCAGCACATCCGGTTCTTGGGGCACTGAAGCTTTCTTT
cdr3_aa: CASTSGSWGTEAFF

clone_size: -
d_call: -
j_call: TRBJ2-3
v_call: TRBV11-2
cdr3_nt: TGTGCCAGCAGCTTATCCATTACGCAGTATTTT
cdr3_aa: CASSLSITQYF

clone_size: few
d_call: -
j_call: TRBJ1-1
v_call: TRBV7-9
cdr3_nt: TGTGCCAGCAGCCTGACAGTAAACACTGAAGCTTTCTTT
cdr3_aa: CASSLTVNTEAFF

clone_size: -
d_call: -
j_call: TRBJ1-1
v_call: TRBV21-1
cdr3_nt: TGTGCCAGCAGCAAATCGGGATTAGTAGTTTTGAACACTGAAGCTTTCTTT
cdr3_aa: CASSKSGLVVLNTEAFF